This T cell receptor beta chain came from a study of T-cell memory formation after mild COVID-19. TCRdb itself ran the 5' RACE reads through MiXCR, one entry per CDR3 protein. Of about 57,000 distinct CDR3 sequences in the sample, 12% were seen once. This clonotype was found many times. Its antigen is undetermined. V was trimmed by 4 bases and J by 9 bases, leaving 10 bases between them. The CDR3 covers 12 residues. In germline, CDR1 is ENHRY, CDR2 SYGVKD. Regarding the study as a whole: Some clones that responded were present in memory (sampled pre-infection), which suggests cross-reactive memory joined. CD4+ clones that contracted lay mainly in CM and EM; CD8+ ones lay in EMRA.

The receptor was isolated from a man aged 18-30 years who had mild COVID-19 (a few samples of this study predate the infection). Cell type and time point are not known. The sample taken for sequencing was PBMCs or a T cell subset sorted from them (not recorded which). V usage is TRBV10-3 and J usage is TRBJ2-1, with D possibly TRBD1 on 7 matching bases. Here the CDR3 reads CAISGQGGEQFF. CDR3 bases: TGTGCCATCAGTGGTCAGGGGGGTGAGCAGTTCTTC.